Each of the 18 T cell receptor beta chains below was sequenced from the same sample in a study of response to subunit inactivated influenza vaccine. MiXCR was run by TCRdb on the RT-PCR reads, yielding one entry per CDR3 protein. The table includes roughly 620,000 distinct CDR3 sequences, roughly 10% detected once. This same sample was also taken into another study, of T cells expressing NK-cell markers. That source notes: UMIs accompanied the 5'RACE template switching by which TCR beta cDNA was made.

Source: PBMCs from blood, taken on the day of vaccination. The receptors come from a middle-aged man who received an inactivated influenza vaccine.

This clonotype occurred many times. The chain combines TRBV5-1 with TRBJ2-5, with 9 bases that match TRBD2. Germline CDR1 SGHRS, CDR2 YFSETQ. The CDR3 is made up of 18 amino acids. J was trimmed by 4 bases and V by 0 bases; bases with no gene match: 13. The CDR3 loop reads CASSLDAGGPLVPETQYF. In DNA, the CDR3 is TGCGCCAGCAGCTTGGATGCGGGAGGGCCTTTGGTTCCAGAGACCCAGTACTTC.

In DNA form, the CDR3 reads TGCGCCAGCAGCTTAGTACTAGCGCTAGATACGCAGTATTTT. It is translated as CASSLVLALDTQYF. The V and J genes are TRBV5-1 and TRBJ2-3; 7 bases match TRBD2. The trim removed 2 bases at V and 5 bases at J, leaving 5 bases unmatched. CDR1 and CDR2 from the germline V gene are SGHRS and YFSETQ. The CDR3 runs 14 residues.

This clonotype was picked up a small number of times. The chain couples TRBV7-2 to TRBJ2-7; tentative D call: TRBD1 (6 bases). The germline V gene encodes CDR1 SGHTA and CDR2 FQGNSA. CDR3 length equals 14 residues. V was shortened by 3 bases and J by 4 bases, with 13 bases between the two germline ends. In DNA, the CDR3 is TGTGCCAGCAGCTTCACCCGGGACACGTACGAGCAGTACTTC. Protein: CASSFTRDTYEQYF.

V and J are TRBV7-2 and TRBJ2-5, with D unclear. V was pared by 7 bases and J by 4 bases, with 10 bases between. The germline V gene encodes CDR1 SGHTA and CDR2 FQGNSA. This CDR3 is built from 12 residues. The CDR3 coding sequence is TGTGCCAGCACCTACACAAGAGAGACCCAGTACTTC. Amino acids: CASTYTRETQYF.

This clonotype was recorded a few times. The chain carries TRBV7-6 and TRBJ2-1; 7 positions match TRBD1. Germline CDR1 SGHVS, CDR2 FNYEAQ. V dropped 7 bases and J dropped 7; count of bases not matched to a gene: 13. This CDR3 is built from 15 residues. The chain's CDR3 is CASTHRQGRVNEQFF. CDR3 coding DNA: TGTGCCAGCACCCACCGACAGGGAAGGGTAAATGAGCAGTTCTTC.

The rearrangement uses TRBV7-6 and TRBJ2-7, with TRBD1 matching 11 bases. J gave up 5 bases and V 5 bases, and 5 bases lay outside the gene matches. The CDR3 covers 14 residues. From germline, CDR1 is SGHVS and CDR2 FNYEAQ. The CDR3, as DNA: TGTGCCAGCAGCATGGACAGGGGGCGGGACGAGCAGTACTTC. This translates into CASSMDRGRDEQYF.

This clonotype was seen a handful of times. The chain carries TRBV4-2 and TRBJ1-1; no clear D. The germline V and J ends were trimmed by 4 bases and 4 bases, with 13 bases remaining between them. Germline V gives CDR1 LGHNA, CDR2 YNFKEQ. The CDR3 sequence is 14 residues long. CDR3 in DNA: TGTGCCAGCAGCCCAATCCCGGGTGGCACTGAAGCTTTCTTT. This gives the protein CASSPIPGGTEAFF.

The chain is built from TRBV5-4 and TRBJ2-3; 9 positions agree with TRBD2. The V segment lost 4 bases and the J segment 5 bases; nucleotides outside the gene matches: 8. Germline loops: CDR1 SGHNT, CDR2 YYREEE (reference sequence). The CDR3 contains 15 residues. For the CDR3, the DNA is TGTGCCAGCAGCGCGGGCGGGGGGGCCAGAGATACGCAGTATTTT. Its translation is CASSAGGGARDTQYF. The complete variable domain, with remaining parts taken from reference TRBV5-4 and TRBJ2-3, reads ETGVTQSPTHLIKTRGQQVTLRCSSQSGHNTVSWYQQALGQGPQFIFQYYREEENGRGNFPPRFSGLQFPNYSSELNVNALELDDSALYLCASSAGGGARDTQYFGPGTRLTVL.

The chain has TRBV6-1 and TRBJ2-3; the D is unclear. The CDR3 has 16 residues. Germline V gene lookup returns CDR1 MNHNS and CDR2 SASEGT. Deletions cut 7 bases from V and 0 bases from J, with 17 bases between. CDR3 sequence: CASNEVMVPSTDTQYF. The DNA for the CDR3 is TGTGCCAGCAATGAGGTCATGGTCCCTAGCACAGATACGCAGTATTTT.

In nucleotides, the CDR3 is TGCGCCAGCAGCCGCCAGACAGGGGGTACCTACGAGCAGTACTTC. Translating it yields CASSRQTGGTYEQYF. The rearrangement links TRBV5-1 to TRBJ2-7, with 9 bases aligning to TRBD1. The CDR3 runs 15 residues. The germline V gene encodes CDR1 SGHRS and CDR2 YFSETQ. Unmatched junction bases numbered 7, after V lost 4 bases and J lost 2 bases.

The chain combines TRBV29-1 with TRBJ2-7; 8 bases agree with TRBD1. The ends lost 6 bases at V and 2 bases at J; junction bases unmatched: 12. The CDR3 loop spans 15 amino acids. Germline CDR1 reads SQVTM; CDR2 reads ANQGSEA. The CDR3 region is CSVGGGTGGTYEQYF. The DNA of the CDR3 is TGCAGCGTCGGAGGGGGGACAGGAGGAACCTACGAGCAGTACTTC.

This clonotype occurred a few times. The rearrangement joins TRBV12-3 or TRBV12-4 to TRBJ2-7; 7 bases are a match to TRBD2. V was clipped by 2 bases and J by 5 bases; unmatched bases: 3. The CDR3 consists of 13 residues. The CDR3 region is CASSLKGGNEQYF. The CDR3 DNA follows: TGTGCCAGCAGTTTAAAGGGAGGGAACGAGCAGTACTTC.

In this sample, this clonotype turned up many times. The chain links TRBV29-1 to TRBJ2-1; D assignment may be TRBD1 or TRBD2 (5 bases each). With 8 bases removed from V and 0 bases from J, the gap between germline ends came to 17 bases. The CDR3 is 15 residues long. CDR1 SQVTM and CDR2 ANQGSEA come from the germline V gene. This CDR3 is CSITGTESSYNEQFF. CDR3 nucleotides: TGCAGCATAACCGGGACCGAGAGCTCCTACAATGAGCAGTTCTTC.

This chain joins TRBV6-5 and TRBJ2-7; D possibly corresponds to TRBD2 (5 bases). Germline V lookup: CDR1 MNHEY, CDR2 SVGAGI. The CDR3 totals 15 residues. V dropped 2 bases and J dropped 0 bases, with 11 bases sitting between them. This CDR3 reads CASSYRPGYSYEQYF. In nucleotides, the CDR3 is TGTGCCAGCAGTTACCGACCGGGATACTCCTACGAGCAGTACTTC.

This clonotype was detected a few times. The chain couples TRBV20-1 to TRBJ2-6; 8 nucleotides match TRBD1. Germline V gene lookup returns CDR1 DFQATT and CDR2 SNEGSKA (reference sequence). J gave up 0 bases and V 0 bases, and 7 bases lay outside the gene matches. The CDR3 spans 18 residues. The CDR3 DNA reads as TGCAGTGCTAGAGATTGGACAGGGACAGACTCTGGGGCCAACGTCCTGACTTTC. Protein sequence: CSARDWTGTDSGANVLTF.

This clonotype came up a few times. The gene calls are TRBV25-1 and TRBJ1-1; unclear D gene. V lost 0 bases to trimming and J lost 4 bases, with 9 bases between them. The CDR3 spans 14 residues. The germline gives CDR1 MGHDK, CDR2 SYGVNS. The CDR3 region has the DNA TGTGCCAGCAGTGAATACGGGTCAGCCACTGAAGCTTTCTTT. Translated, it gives CASSEYGSATEAFF.

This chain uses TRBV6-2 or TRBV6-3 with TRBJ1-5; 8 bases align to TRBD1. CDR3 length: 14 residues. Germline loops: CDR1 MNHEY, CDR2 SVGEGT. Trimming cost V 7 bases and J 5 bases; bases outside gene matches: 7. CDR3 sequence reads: CASNDRGGDQPQHF. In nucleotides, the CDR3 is TGTGCCAGCAATGACAGGGGAGGGGATCAGCCCCAGCATTTT.

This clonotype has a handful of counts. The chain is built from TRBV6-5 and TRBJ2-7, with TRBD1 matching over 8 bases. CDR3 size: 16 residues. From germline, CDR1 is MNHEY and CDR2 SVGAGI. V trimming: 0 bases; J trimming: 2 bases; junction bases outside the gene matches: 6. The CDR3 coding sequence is TGTGCCAGCAGTTACTCTCCGACAGGGGATACCTACGAGCAGTACTTC. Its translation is CASSYSPTGDTYEQYF.